A single sample gave rise to the 27 T cell receptor beta chains below, sequenced in a study of T cells in Graves' hyperthyroidism and ophthalmopathy. Authors of the study amplified TCR beta CDR3 regions from RNA transcripts. With the HTBI primer set, the TCR CDR3 went through a first round of RT-PCR. One entry per CDR3 protein, called by TCRdb with MiXCR from the multiplex PCR reads. The sample lists 600,000 to 800,000 distinct CDR3 sequences; 30% to 40% were seen once. Material for sequencing was blood. These receptors all come from a woman aged 40 to 50 with Graves' hyperthyroidism.

This clonotype was picked up many times. The V and J genes are TRBV10-3 and TRBJ1-2; D not certain. Germline-derived CDR1 and CDR2 are ENHRY and SYGVKD. The CDR3 has 12 amino acids. The V and J ends lost 8 bases and 3 bases respectively, with 10 bases between them. The CDR3 DNA reads as TGTGCCATCCTGGGGAGTGACTATGGCTACACCTTC. As protein: CAILGSDYGYTF.

This chain connects TRBV7-2 to TRBJ2-7, with D uncertain. From germline, CDR1 is SGHTA and CDR2 FQGNSA. The CDR3 consists of 12 residues. V lost 8 bases, J lost 4 bases, and 12 bases lay in between. The CDR3 DNA reads as TGTGCCAGCTCACCCAAGGAGTACGAGCAGTACTTC. It yields the protein CASSPKEYEQYF.

The chain is built from TRBV10-3 and TRBJ1-4, with D hard to call. Per the germline V gene, CDR1 is ENHRY and CDR2 is SYGVKD. The CDR3 covers 15 residues. V shed 8 bases and J shed 8 bases, with 21 bases lying between them. CDR3 sequence (DNA): TGTGCCATCGGAAAGGCCAGGTTAATAAGGGAAAAACTGTTTTTT. It specifies CAIGKARLIREKLFF.

With respect to this clonotype: The junction shows a germline mismatch at one end, possibly a read error. The rearrangement joins TRBV24-1 to TRBJ2-2, with 9 bases fitting TRBD1. The CDR3 extends over 18 amino acids. The germline gives CDR1 KGHDR, CDR2 SFDVKD. DNA of the CDR3: TGTGCCACCAGTGACCCGGGACAGGGAAGTATAGGCACCGGGGGGCTGTTTTTT. Residues: CATSDPGQGSIGTGGLFF.

This clonotype was counted a few times. CDR3: CASISGQGNTEAFF. In DNA form, the CDR3 reads TGTGCCAGCATATCGGGACAGGGAAACACTGAAGCTTTCTTT. The chain employs TRBV7-9 and TRBJ1-1; 9 nucleotides agree with TRBD1. The CDR3 totals 14 residues. Trimming cost V 7 bases and J 2 bases; bases outside gene matches: 5. Germline V gene lookup returns CDR1 SEHNR and CDR2 FQNEAQ (reference sequence).

This clonotype was observed a handful of times. This chain connects TRBV6-5 to TRBJ2-2; either TRBD1 or TRBD2 may fit D (5 bases each). Trimming left V 6 bases short and J 2 bases short, with 16 bases between. CDR1 is MNHEY, CDR2 SVGAGI, per germline. This CDR3 is 16 amino acids long. The CDR3 region has the DNA TGTGCCAGCAGCTATTCTCGGGACCCTAACACCGGGGAGCTGTTTTTT. Protein: CASSYSRDPNTGELFF.

As to this clonotype: It may be a read error: a sequence one base away is much more abundant. The CDR3 end shows no conserved phenylalanine or tryptophan, and so a read error is likely. The chain couples TRBV10-3 to TRBJ1-2, with 7 bases that match TRBD1. CDR1 ENHRY and CDR2 SYGVKD come from the germline V gene. The CDR3 has 15 amino acids. CDR3 nucleotide sequence: TGTGCCAGCAGTCGTGGGGACAGTCTCTACTATGGCTACACCTCC. Amino acid sequence: CASSRGDSLYYGYTS.

This clonotype was counted many times. The chain employs TRBV12-3 or TRBV12-4 and TRBJ1-2; D is perhaps TRBD1 (6 bases). The CDR3 runs to 15 residues. With 6 bases removed from V and 5 bases from J, the gap between germline ends came to 19 bases. The CDR3 nucleotides are TGTGCCAGCAGCCCGGACAGAAACCCTTATTATGGCTACACCTTC. This encodes CASSPDRNPYYGYTF.

This clonotype was seen a handful of times. The V call is TRBV4-3, the J call TRBJ2-5; tentative D call: TRBD2 (5 bases). CDR1 and CDR2 from the germline V gene are LGHNA and YSLEER. Between the trimmed V and J ends, which lost 1 base and 3 bases, there was a span of 21 bases. The CDR3 is 18 residues long. In DNA form, the CDR3 reads TGCGCCAGCAGCCAAGGGATTCCGGTACGGGAAGGAGAAGAGACCCAGTACTTC. It is translated as CASSQGIPVREGEETQYF.

This sequence joins TRBV29-1 and TRBJ1-2; D remains unclear. The germline gives CDR1 SQVTM, CDR2 ANQGSEA. The CDR3 is 10 residues long. V lost 6 bases and J lost 7, with 9 bases in between. CDR3 in amino acids: CSVEGRGYTF. CDR3 nucleotide sequence: TGCAGCGTAGAGGGTCGTGGCTACACCTTC.

The V and J genes are TRBV12-3 or TRBV12-4 and TRBJ1-1; D is uncertain. This CDR3 contains 12 residues. The ends were cut back, 9 bases at V and 2 bases at J, with 10 bases in the middle. CDR3 amino acids: CASKEVNTEAFF. In nucleotides, the CDR3 is TGTGCCAGTAAAGAAGTAAACACTGAAGCTTTCTTT.

The chain employs TRBV6-5 and TRBJ2-5, with D tentatively TRBD1 or TRBD2 (5 bases each). Germline CDR1 MNHEY, CDR2 SVGAGI. This CDR3 has 13 residues. Deletions cut 7 bases from V and 5 bases from J, with 14 bases between. The CDR3 DNA follows: TGTGCCAGCATTCGAGGGGATGTGGAGACCCAGTACTTC. This codes for CASIRGDVETQYF.

Worth noting for this clonotype: The conserved closing phenylalanine or tryptophan is absent in this CDR3, likely reflecting a read error. It is unclear where the CDR3 begins or ends on the DNA, so no DNA is shown, and the CDR3 is as TCRdb lists it. The gene calls are TRBV10-3 and TRBJ2-6. Germline V gene data show CDR1 as ENHRY and CDR2 as SYGVKD. The CDR3 is made up of 9 amino acids, end residues included. The CDR3 loop is CAITGSSTS.

This clonotype was seen ten or more times. The chain links TRBV7-9 to TRBJ2-1; 7 bases fit TRBD2. Per germline, CDR1 SEHNR and CDR2 FQNEAQ (reference sequence). The CDR3 runs to 16 residues. The trim removed 5 bases at V and 2 bases at J, leaving 9 bases unmatched. CDR3 loop: CASSPRGGRAYNEQFF. For the CDR3, the DNA is TGTGCCAGCAGCCCCCGGGGAGGGAGGGCCTACAATGAGCAGTTCTTC.

Regarding this clonotype: This may be a read error: a much more frequent sequence differs by one nucleotide. This chain links TRBV7-2 with TRBJ1-6; D gene unclear. V lost 3 bases to trimming and J lost 6 bases, with 12 bases between them. Germline assignment: CDR1 SGHTA and CDR2 FQGNSA. CDR3 length: 15 amino acids. Here the CDR3 DNA reads TGTGCCAGCAGCTTTCTCGTGATACCTAATTCACCCCTCCACTTT. Its protein product is CASSFLVIPNSPLHF.

This clonotype was picked up many times. The genes are TRBV10-3 and TRBJ1-1, with a tentative D call TRBD1 (5 bases). Trimming pared 6 bases from V and 2 bases from J, leaving 10 bases between. The CDR3 has 13 residues. Germline V gives CDR1 ENHRY, CDR2 SYGVKD. CDR3 bases: TGTGCCATCAGGGGGGGACCTAACACTGAAGCTTTCTTT. Translated, it gives CAIRGGPNTEAFF.

The sample holds many counts of this clonotype. The V and J genes are TRBV6-6 and TRBJ1-1; D is possibly TRBD1 (6 bases). Per the germline V gene, CDR1 is MNHNY and CDR2 is SVGAGI (reference sequence). The CDR3 has 14 residues. Trimming pared 5 bases from V and 6 bases from J, leaving 16 bases between. CDR3 in amino acids: CASSKGVLGPEAFF. Here the CDR3 DNA reads TGTGCCAGCAGTAAGGGGGTGTTGGGCCCTGAAGCTTTCTTT.

J is TRBJ1-2 and V is TRBV10-3, with TRBD1 as a possible D gene (5 bases). Trimming pared 10 bases from V and 6 bases from J, leaving 12 bases between. Germline-derived CDR1 and CDR2 are ENHRY and SYGVKD. The CDR3 loop spans 11 amino acids. Here the CDR3 DNA reads TGTGCCACCCAACTGGGGGATGGCTACACCTTC. Its protein is CATQLGDGYTF.

The chain carries TRBV14 and TRBJ2-5, with D unresolved. CDR3 length: 15 residues. The germline V gene has CDR1 SGHDN and CDR2 FVKESK. V dropped 0 bases and J dropped 5 bases, with 13 bases sitting between them. The CDR3: CASSQDLSRAETQYF. CDR3 bases: TGTGCCAGCAGCCAAGATCTTAGTCGGGCTGAGACCCAGTACTTC.

This clonotype was seen ten or more times. The V call is TRBV29-1, the J call TRBJ1-1, with D uncertain. The germline gives CDR1 SQVTM, CDR2 ANQGSEA. The CDR3 sequence is 11 residues long. V lost 6 bases to trimming and J lost 3 bases, with 8 bases between them. CDR3 coding DNA: TGCAGCGTGGAGTACTACACTGAAGCTTTCTTT. Amino acid sequence: CSVEYYTEAFF.

V gene TRBV7-2 combines with J gene TRBJ2-2; 12 bases align to TRBD2. V shed 7 bases and J 6 bases; nucleotides not matched to a gene: 3. The CDR3 length is 14 residues. The germline CDR1 and CDR2 sequences are SGHTA and FQGNSA. CDR3 sequence (DNA): TGTGCCAGCACTAGACTAGCGGGAGCCGGGGAGCTGTTTTTT. It is translated as CASTRLAGAGELFF. The complete variable domain, with remaining parts taken from reference TRBV7-2 and TRBJ2-2, reads GAGVSQSPSNKVTEKGKDVELRCDPISGHTALYWYRQSLGQGLEFLIYFQGNSAPDKSGLPSDRFSAERTGGSVSTLTIQRTQQEDSAVYLCASTRLAGAGELFFGEGSRLTVL.

The chain has TRBV25-1 and TRBJ1-5; D not resolved. CDR3 size: 18 residues. The germline gives CDR1 MGHDK, CDR2 SYGVNS. V was cut by 5 bases and J by 0 bases, with 20 bases left in between. For the CDR3, the DNA is TGTGCCAGCAGTTTACCCCCCCGGACGTCGGATAGCAATCAGCCCCAGCATTTT. Translated: CASSLPPRTSDSNQPQHF.

Only a few counts were recorded for this clonotype. The chain carries TRBV14 and TRBJ2-7; 9 bases match TRBD1. The germline V gene encodes CDR1 SGHDN and CDR2 FVKESK. The CDR3 totals 13 residues. V trimming: 6 bases; J trimming: 6 bases; junction bases outside the gene matches: 6. The CDR3, as DNA: TGTGCCAGCAGTCAAATGACAGGGGGCGAGCAGTACTTC. Translating it yields CASSQMTGGEQYF.

Remarks on this clonotype: A clone one base away is much larger, so this may be a read error. The chain couples TRBV6-6 to TRBJ2-7, with D perhaps matching TRBD2 (6 bases). Germline values: CDR1 MNHNY, CDR2 SVGAGI (reference sequence). The CDR3 spans 14 residues. The V end was cut by 8 bases, the J end by 6 bases, with 20 bases between. As DNA, the CDR3 is TGTGCCAGCGGTGTGCCGGGAGTTTCGGTCGAGCAGTACTTC. Translation: CASGVPGVSVEQYF.

The chain links TRBV7-9 to TRBJ2-7; possible D gene TRBD2, 5 bases. The CDR3 is made up of 17 amino acids. The V gene's germline CDR1 is SEHNR and CDR2 FQNEAQ (reference sequence). The V and J ends lost 5 bases and 0 bases respectively, with 20 bases between them. CDR3 nucleotides: TGTGCCAGCAGCCAAGATTTTGCTAGCACTAGCTCCTACGAGCAGTACTTC. It is translated as CASSQDFASTSSYEQYF.

V usage is TRBV9 and J usage is TRBJ2-2; 12 bases map to TRBD2. The V gene end was trimmed by 0 bases and the J gene end by 4 bases; junction bases not matched to a gene: 7. This CDR3 is built from 18 residues. CDR1 and CDR2 (germline): SGDLS, YYNGEE. The CDR3: CASSVGLAGGPSTGELFF. The CDR3 DNA is TGTGCCAGCAGCGTAGGGCTAGCGGGGGGGCCAAGCACCGGGGAGCTGTTTTTT.

Note on this clonotype: This sequence may be a read error, since a much larger clone differs from it by one base. This sequence joins TRBV7-2 and TRBJ1-5, with TRBD1 identical over 9 bases. The CDR3 consists of 16 residues. The V segment lost 1 base and the J segment 9 bases; nucleotides outside the gene matches: 10. Germline V gives CDR1 SGHTA, CDR2 FQGNSA. CDR3 in DNA: TGTGCCAGCAGCTTAGAGCGGGACAGGGTTTTTCGGCCCCAGCATTTT. This sequence encodes CASSLERDRVFRPQHF.